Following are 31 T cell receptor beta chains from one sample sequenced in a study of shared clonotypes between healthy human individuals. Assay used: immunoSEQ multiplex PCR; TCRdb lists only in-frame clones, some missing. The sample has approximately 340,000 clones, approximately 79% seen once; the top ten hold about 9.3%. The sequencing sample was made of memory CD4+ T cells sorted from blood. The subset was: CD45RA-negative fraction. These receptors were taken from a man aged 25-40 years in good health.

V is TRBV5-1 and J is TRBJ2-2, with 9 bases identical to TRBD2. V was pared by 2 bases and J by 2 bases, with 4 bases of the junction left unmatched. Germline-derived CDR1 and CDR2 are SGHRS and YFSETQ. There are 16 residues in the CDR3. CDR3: CASSFLAGPNTGELFF. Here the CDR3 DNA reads TGCGCCAGCAGCTTTCTAGCGGGACCAAACACCGGGGAGCTGTTTTTT.

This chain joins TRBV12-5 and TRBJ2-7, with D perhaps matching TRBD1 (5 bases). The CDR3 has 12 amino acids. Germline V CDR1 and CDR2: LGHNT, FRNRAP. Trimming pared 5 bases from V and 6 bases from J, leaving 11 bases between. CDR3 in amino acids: CASGPSGFEQYF. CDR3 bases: TGTGCTAGTGGTCCATCAGGGTTCGAGCAGTACTTC.

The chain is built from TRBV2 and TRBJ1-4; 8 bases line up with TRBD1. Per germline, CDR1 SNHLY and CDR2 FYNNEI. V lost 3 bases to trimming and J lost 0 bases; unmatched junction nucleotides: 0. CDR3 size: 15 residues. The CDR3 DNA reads TGTGCCAGCAGTGAGACAGGGGCAACTAATGAAAAACTGTTTTTT. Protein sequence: CASSETGATNEKLFF.

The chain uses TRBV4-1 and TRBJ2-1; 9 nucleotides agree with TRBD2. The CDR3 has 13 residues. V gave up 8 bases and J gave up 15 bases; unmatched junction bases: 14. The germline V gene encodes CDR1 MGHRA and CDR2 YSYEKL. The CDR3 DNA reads TGCGCCAGCGGAGGCGTACCGGGACTAGCTTTGTTCTTC. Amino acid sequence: CASGGVPGLALFF.

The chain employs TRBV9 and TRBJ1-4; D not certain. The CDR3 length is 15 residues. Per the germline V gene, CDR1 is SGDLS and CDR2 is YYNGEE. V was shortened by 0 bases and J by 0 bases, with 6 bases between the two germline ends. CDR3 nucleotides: TGTGCCAGCAGCGTAGGGACTTCAACTAATGAAAAACTGTTTTTT. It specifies CASSVGTSTNEKLFF. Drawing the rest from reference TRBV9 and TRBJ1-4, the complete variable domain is DSGVTQTPKHLITATGQRVTLRCSPRSGDLSVYWYQQSLDQGLQFLIQYYNGEERAKGNILERFSAQQFPDLHSELNLSSLELGDSALYFCASSVGTSTNEKLFFGSGTQLSVL.

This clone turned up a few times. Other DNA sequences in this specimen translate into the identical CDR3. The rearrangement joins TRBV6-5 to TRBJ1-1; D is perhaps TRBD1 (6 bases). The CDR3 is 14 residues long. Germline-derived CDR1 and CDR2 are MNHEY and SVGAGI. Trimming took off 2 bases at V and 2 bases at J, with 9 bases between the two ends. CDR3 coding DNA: TGTGCCAGCAGTTACGGCAGGGGAAACACTGAAGCTTTCTTT. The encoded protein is CASSYGRGNTEAFF.

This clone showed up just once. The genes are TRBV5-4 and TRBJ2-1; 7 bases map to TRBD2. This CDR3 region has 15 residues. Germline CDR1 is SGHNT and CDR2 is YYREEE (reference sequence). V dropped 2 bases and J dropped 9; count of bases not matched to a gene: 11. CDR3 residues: CASSFGLEEFGEQFF. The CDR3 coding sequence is TGTGCCAGCAGCTTCGGACTAGAGGAATTTGGTGAGCAGTTCTTC. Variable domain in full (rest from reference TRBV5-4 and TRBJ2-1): ETGVTQSPTHLIKTRGQQVTLRCSSQSGHNTVSWYQQALGQGPQFIFQYYREEENGRGNFPPRFSGLQFPNYSSELNVNALELDDSALYLCASSFGLEEFGEQFFGPGTRLTVL.

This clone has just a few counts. The CDR3 nucleotides read TGTGCCACCAGCAGAGATCGGATCTATGGCTACACCTTC. It codes for CATSRDRIYGYTF. V gene TRBV15 combines with J gene TRBJ1-2; no clear D gene. CDR3 length: 13 residues. The germline V gene has CDR1 LNHNV and CDR2 YYDKDF (reference sequence). Trimming removed 0 bases at V and 4 bases at J, with 6 bases between.

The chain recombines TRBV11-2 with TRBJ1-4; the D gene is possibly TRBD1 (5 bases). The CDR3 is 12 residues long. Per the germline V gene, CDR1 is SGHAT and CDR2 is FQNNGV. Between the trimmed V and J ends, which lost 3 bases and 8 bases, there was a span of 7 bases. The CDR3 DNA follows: TGTGCCAGCAGCTTGCGACAGGAAAAACTGTTTTTT. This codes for CASSLRQEKLFF.

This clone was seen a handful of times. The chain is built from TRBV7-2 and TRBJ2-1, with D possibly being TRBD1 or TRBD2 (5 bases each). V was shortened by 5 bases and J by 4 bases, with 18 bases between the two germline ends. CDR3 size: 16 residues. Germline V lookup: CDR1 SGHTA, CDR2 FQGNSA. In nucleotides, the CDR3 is TGTGCCAGCAGCGCCGCCGGGGCGAGTCCGTACAATGAGCAGTTCTTC. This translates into CASSAAGASPYNEQFF.

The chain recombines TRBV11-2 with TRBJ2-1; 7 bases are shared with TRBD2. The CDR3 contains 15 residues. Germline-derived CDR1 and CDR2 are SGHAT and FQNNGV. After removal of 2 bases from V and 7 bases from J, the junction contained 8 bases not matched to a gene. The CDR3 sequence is CASSLTGLGPNEQFF. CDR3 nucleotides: TGTGCCAGCAGCTTAACCGGACTAGGCCCTAATGAGCAGTTCTTC.

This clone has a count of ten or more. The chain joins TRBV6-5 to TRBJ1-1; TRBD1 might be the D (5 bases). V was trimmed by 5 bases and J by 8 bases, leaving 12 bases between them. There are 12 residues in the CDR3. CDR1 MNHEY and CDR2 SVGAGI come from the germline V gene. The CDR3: CASSGRWGEAFF. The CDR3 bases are TGTGCCAGCAGTGGGAGATGGGGCGAAGCTTTCTTT.

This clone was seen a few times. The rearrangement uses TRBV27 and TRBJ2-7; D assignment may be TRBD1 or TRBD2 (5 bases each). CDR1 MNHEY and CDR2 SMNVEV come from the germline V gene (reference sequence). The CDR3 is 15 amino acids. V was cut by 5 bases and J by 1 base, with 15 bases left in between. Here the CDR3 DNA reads TGTGCCAGCAGTCCCCGACAGAGGGCATCCTACGAGCAGTACTTC. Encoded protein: CASSPRQRASYEQYF.

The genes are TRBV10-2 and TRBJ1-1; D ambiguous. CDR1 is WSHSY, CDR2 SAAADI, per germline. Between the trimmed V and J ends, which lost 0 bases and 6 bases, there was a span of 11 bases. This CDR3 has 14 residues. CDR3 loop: CASSESKGGAEAFF. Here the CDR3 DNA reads TGCGCCAGCAGTGAGTCGAAGGGAGGTGCTGAAGCTTTCTTT.

The CDR3 region is CASSEARGSSHNVLTF. CDR3 sequence (DNA): TGTGCCAGCAGTGAAGCGCGAGGGTCCAGTCACAACGTCCTGACTTTC. The gene calls are TRBV2 and TRBJ2-6; a weak D match, TRBD2 (5 bases). CDR3 length: 16 residues. Trimming took off 0 bases at V and 9 bases at J, with 15 bases between the two ends. Germline V gives CDR1 SNHLY, CDR2 FYNNEI.

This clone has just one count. The CDR3 DNA follows: TGTGTCAGAAGCCCGAGGGGACAGTTTTCCTACGAGCAGTACTTC. It specifies CVRSPRGQFSYEQYF. This chain connects TRBV7-5 to TRBJ2-7; the D call TRBD1 from the table was never checked on the DNA. TRBV7-5 is annotated as a pseudogene. The CDR3 has 15 amino acids.

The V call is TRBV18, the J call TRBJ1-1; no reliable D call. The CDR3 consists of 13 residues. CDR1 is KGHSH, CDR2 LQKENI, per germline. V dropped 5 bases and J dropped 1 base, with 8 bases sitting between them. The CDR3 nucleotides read TGTGCCAGCTCAAGAGAGGGGAACACTGAAGCTTTCTTT. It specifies CASSREGNTEAFF.

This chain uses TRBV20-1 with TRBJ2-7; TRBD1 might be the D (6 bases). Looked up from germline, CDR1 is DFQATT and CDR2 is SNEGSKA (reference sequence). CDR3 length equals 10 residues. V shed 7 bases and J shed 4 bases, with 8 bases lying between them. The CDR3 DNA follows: TGCAGTGTGGGGGCTTACGAGCAGTACTTC. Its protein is CSVGAYEQYF.

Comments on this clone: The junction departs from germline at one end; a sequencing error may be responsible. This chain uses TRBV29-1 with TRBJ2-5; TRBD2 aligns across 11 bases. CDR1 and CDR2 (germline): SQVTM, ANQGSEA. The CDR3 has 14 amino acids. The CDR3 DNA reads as TGCAGCGTTTTACTAGCGGGAGTTCCAGAGGCCCAGTACTTC. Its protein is CSVLLAGVPEAQYF.

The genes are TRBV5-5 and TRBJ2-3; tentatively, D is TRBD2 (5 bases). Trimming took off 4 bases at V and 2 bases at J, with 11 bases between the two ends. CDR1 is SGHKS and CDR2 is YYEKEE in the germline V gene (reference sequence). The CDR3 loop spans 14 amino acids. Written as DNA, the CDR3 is TGTGCCAGCAGCGACTACGGATCCACAGATACGCAGTATTTT. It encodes CASSDYGSTDTQYF.

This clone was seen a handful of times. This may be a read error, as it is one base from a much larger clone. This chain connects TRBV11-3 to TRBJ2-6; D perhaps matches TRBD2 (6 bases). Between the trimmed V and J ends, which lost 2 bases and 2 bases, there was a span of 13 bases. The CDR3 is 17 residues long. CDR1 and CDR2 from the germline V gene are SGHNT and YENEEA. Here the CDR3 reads CASSLSAGGAGANVLTF. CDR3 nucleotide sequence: TGTGCCAGCAGCTTAAGTGCAGGAGGGGCTGGGGCCAACGTCCTGACTTTC.

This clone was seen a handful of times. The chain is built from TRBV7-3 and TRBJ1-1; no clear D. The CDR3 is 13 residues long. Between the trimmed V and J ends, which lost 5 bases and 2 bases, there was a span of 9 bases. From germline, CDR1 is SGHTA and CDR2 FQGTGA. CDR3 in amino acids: CASSANRNTEAFF. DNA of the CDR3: TGTGCCAGCAGCGCTAACAGAAACACTGAAGCTTTCTTT. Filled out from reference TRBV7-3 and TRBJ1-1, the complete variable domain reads GAGVSQTPSNKVTEKGKYVELRCDPISGHTALYWYRQSLGQGPEFLIYFQGTGAADDSGLPNDRFFAVRPEGSVSTLKIQRTERGDSAVYLCASSANRNTEAFFGQGTRLTVV.

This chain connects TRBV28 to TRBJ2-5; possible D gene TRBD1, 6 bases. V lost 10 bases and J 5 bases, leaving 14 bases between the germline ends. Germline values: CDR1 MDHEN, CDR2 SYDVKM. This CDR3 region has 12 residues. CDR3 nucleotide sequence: TGTGCCACTAGGGGGAGCCAGGAGACCCAGTACTTC. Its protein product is CATRGSQETQYF. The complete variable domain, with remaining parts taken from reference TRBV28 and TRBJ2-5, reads DVKVTQSSRYLVKRTGEKVFLECVQDMDHENMFWYRQDPGLGLRLIYFSYDVKMKEKGDIPEGYSVSREKKERFSLILESASTNQTSMYLCATRGSQETQYFGPGTRLLVL.

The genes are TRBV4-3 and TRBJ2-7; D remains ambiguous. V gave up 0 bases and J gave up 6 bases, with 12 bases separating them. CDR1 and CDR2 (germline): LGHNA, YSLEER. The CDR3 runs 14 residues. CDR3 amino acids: CASSQEVRLREQYF. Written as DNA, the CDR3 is TGCGCCAGCAGCCAAGAGGTCAGGCTACGCGAGCAGTACTTC.

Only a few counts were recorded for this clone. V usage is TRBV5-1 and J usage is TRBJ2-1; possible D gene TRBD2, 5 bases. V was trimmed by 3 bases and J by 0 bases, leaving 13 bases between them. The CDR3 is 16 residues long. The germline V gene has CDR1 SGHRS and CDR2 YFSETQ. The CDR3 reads CASSSPRGFSYNEQFF. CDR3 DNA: TGCGCCAGCAGCTCCCCCCGGGGATTCTCCTACAATGAGCAGTTCTTC.

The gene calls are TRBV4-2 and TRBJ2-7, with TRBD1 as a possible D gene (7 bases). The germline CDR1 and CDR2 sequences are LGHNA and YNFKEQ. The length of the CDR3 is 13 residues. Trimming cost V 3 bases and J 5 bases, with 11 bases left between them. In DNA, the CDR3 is TGTGCCAGCAGCCAGGAGGGGGCCGACGAGCAGTACTTC. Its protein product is CASSQEGADEQYF.

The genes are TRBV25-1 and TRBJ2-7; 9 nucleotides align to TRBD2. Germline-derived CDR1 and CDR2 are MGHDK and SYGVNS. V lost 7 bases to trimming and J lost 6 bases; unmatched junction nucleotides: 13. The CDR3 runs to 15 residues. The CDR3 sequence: CASNGPASGNTEQYF. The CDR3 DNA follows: TGTGCCAGCAACGGGCCCGCTAGCGGGAATACCGAGCAGTACTTC.

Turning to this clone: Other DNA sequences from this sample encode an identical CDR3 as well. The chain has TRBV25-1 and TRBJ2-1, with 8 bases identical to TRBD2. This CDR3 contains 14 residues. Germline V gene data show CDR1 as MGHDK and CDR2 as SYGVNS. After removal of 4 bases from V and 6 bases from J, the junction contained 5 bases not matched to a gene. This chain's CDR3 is CASSALAGLNEQFF. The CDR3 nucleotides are TGTGCCAGCAGTGCTCTAGCGGGCCTCAATGAGCAGTTCTTC.

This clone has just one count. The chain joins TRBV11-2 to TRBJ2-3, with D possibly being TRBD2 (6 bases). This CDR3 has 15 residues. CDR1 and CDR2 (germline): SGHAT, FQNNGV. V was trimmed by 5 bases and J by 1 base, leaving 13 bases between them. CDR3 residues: CASSARGLGTDTQYF. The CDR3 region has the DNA TGTGCCAGCAGCGCAAGGGGACTCGGCACAGATACGCAGTATTTT.

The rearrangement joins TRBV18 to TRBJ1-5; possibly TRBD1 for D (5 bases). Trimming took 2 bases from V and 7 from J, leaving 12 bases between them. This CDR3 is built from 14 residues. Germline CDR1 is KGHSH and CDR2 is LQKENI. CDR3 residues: CASSPGSGAQPQHF. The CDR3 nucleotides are TGTGCCAGCTCACCAGGTAGCGGGGCCCAGCCCCAGCATTTT.

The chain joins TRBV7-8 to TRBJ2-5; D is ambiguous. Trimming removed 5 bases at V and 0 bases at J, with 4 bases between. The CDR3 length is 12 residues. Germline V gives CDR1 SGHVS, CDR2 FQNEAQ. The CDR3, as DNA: TGTGCCAGCAGCCCGTACCAAGAGACCCAGTACTTC. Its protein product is CASSPYQETQYF.